This T cell receptor (beta chain) was identified during a study of human T cells and chemical hapten exposure. In the study overall: The sensitizing agent was 2% DPC, placed on around 2 cm by around 2 cm of upper inner arm skin. Upper-back patch tests with 0.01% DPC were read at 6 days. Study findings and constraints: Following DPC sensitization, TCRs present above 1 in 1000 frequency showed no change.

A note on this clonotype: Antigen: not known.

TCRdb fed the RACE reads into MiXCR, producing one record per CDR3 protein. In the table there are about 350,000 distinct CDR3 sequences, around 5% of which are singletons. Time point reported: pre-sensitization, week 0. Treatment: therapeutic diphenylcyclopropenone sensitization with weekly scalp DPC. Sequenced material: whole blood, taken in connection with sensitization to the hapten diphenylcyclopropenone (DPC). The sequence came from a woman aged 18-35 years with alopecia areata. Some clones in this sample may be carry-over from other donors' samples.

The CDR3 reads CASSQERLGLAGAETQYF. The CDR3 nucleotides read TGCGCCAGCAGCCAAGAACGTTTAGGACTAGCGGGGGCAGAGACCCAGTACTTC. The chain has TRBV4-3 and TRBJ2-5; TRBD2 matches at 13 bases. V dropped 0 bases and J dropped 4; count of bases not matched to a gene: 8. The CDR3 extends over 18 amino acids. CDR1 is LGHNA, CDR2 YSLEER, per germline.